Sequencing of this T cell receptor beta chain was carried out in a study of monozygotic twins with inflammatory bowel disease. TCRdb reanalyzed the 5' RACE reads, giving one entry per CDR3 protein sequence and no DNA. This table lists over 150,000 distinct CDR3 sequences. The CDR3 loop spans 16 amino acids. CDR1 MGHRA and CDR2 YSYEKL come from the germline V gene. The V and J genes are TRBV4-1 and TRBJ2-5. What was sequenced was blood. This TCR derives from a human donor with ulcerative colitis or Crohn's disease, or a healthy co-twin of an affected twin (not recorded which). The CDR3 is CASSQVSATDQETQYF.